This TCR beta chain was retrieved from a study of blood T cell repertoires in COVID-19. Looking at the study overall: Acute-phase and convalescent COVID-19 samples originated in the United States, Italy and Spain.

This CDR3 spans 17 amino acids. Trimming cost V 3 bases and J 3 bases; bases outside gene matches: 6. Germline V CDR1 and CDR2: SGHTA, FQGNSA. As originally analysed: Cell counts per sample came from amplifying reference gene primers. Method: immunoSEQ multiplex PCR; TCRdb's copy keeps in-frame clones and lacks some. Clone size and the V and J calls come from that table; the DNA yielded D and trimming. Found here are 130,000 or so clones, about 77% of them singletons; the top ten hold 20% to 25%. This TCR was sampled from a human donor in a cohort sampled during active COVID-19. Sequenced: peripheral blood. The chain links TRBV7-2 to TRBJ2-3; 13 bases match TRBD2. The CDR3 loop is CASSFGTSGGATDTQYF. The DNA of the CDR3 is TGTGCCAGCAGCTTCGGTACTAGCGGGGGGGCAACAGATACGCAGTATTTT.